Reported below is one TCR beta chain. CDR1 LNHDA and CDR2 SQIVND come from the germline V gene (reference sequence). The CDR3 length is 15 residues. Trimming took 9 bases from V and 1 from J, leaving 18 bases between them. The data derive from a study of human versus mouse CDR3 diversity and MHC coevolution. The data were produced by immunoSEQ multiplex PCR, yet TCRdb's version contains in-frame clones alone and is incomplete. The sample carries some 82,000 clones, roughly 95% recorded once. The chain joins TRBV19 to TRBJ1-1, with a tentative D call TRBD1 (6 bases). The receptor was derived from a person aged 30 to 69 in good health. The sample comprised naive CD4+ T cells from blood. Subset in this sample: CD45RO-negative CD62L-positive naive CD4 T cells. CDR3 DNA: TGTGCCAGCCGCGGGCAGGAAGGGGGGAACACTGAAGCTTTCTTT. It translates to CASRGQEGGNTEAFF.